These T cell receptor beta chains were read from a single sample in a study of T cells after yellow fever vaccination. Via MiXCR, TCRdb re-called the 5' RACE reads, giving one row per CDR3 protein. The table shows hundreds of thousands of distinct CDR3 sequences, with 9% to 15% occurring only once. This specimen was PBMCs, taken on the day of the yellow fever booster vaccination. The receptors here all came from a young man who received the YFV17D yellow fever vaccine. Both conserved end residues are part of each CDR3. Each record gives: V gene, CDR3 length, clone size, J gene, D gene, CDR3 DNA, CDR3 protein. D genes are given only for firm matches. The size of a clone is reported for some rows only, either as once, few or many, or as a class for expanded clones.

v_gene: TRBV5-4
len: 15
abundance: many
j_gene: TRBJ2-2
d_gene: .
CDR3nt: TGTGCCAGCAGCAGGGGACGGACGAACACCGGGGAGCTGTTTTTT
CDR3aa: CASSRGRTNTGELFF

v_gene: TRBV20-1
len: 12
abundance: many
j_gene: TRBJ1-5
d_gene: .
CDR3nt: TGCAGTGCTAGAGCACAGCATCAGCCCCAGCATTTT
CDR3aa: CSARAQHQPQHF

v_gene: TRBV7-2
len: 15
abundance: few
j_gene: TRBJ2-5
d_gene: .
CDR3nt: TGTGCCAGCAGCCGGGCGGCTGGGCTCTGGGAGACCCAGTACTTC
CDR3aa: CASSRAAGLWETQYF

v_gene: TRBV23-1
len: 17
abundance: few
j_gene: TRBJ2-7
d_gene: TRBD2
CDR3nt: TGCGCCAGCAGTCAAATTACTAGCGGGAGGACGGCCTACGAGCAGTACTTC
CDR3aa: CASSQITSGRTAYEQYF

v_gene: TRBV15
len: 16
abundance: few
j_gene: TRBJ2-6
d_gene: .
CDR3nt: TGTGCCACCAGCAGAGATGAACGGGCTGGGGCCAACGTCCTGACTTTC
CDR3aa: CATSRDERAGANVLTF

v_gene: TRBV12-3/TRBV12-4
len: 13
abundance: few
j_gene: TRBJ2-5
d_gene: .
CDR3nt: TGTGCCAGCAGGAACTCAGGCTCGGAGACCCAGTACTTC
CDR3aa: CASRNSGSETQYF

v_gene: TRBV6-5
len: 15
abundance: .
j_gene: TRBJ1-1
d_gene: TRBD1
CDR3nt: TGTGCCAGCAGTTACGGCGGACAGGCGAACACTGAAGCTTTCTTT
CDR3aa: CASSYGGQANTEAFF

v_gene: TRBV12-3/TRBV12-4
len: 16
abundance: .
j_gene: TRBJ1-2
d_gene: .
CDR3nt: TGTGCCAGCAGTTTAGAATGGACGGCCAACAACTATGGCTACACCTTC
CDR3aa: CASSLEWTANNYGYTF

v_gene: TRBV24-1
len: 14
abundance: .
j_gene: TRBJ2-2
d_gene: .
CDR3nt: TGTGCCACCCAACCCCGGACCGGAGCGGGGGAGCTGTTTTTT
CDR3aa: CATQPRTGAGELFF

v_gene: TRBV20-1
len: 14
abundance: .
j_gene: TRBJ2-1
d_gene: TRBD2
CDR3nt: TGCAGTGCTAGAGCCGCTAGCGGGAGGAATGAGCAGTTCTTC
CDR3aa: CSARAASGRNEQFF

v_gene: TRBV12-3/TRBV12-4
len: 15
abundance: few
j_gene: TRBJ2-2
d_gene: TRBD2
CDR3nt: TGTGCCAGCTCCCTAGCGGGGCGATCCACCGGGGAGCTGTTTTTT
CDR3aa: CASSLAGRSTGELFF

v_gene: TRBV18
len: 14
abundance: .
j_gene: TRBJ1-5
d_gene: .
CDR3nt: TGTGCCAGCTCACGGGAAGGGCCAAATCAGCCCCAGCATTTT
CDR3aa: CASSREGPNQPQHF

v_gene: TRBV20-1
len: 13
abundance: .
j_gene: TRBJ2-7
d_gene: TRBD1
CDR3nt: TGCAGTGCTCCAGGGACAGGCTCCTACGAGCAGTACTTC
CDR3aa: CSAPGTGSYEQYF

v_gene: TRBV20-1
len: 14
abundance: few
j_gene: TRBJ2-7
d_gene: .
CDR3nt: TGCAGTGCAGAAGACAGTCCCACCTCCTACGAGCAGTACTTC
CDR3aa: CSAEDSPTSYEQYF

v_gene: TRBV18
len: 16
abundance: few
j_gene: TRBJ2-7
d_gene: .
CDR3nt: TGTGCCAGCTCACCACCCCTCGGGCAGAGCTCCTACGAGCAGTACTTC
CDR3aa: CASSPPLGQSSYEQYF